Following are 12 T cell receptor beta chains from one sample sequenced in a study of cytomegalovirus exposure and HLA in healthy donors (dated by TCRdb to between 2016 and 2019). Receptors were amplified or captured by the immunoSEQ multiplex PCR assay. For the multiplex PCR, a mixture combining 60 forward primers for TCR Vbeta segments and 13 reverse primers for TCR Jbeta segments was used. TCRdb stores this immuneACCESS table with in-frame sequences only. Part of the clones is absent; in the studies checked, under half of the shortfall reflects unresolved V genes, and no reason is known for the rest. This sample comprises 65,000 to 100,000 clones, over 70% of them detected only once. About 3.1% of the sample comes from the top ten. Sequencing input: PBMCs. The source is a man aged 35-49 years in good health and CMV-seronegative.

This clone was counted a single time. The gene calls are TRBV5-8 and TRBJ1-6, with D hard to call. The V end was cut by 0 bases, the J end by 0 bases, with 13 bases between. The germline CDR1 and CDR2 sequences are SGHTS and YDEGEE. The CDR3 has 18 amino acids. The CDR3 sequence is CASSLGRLKSSYNSPLHF. The CDR3 nucleotides are TGTGCCAGCAGCTTGGGCCGACTCAAGAGCTCCTATAATTCACCCCTCCACTTT.

This sequence joins TRBV28 and TRBJ1-2; D perhaps matches TRBD1 (5 bases). V was pared by 3 bases and J by 4 bases, with 12 bases between. The length of the CDR3 is 14 residues. The V gene's germline CDR1 is MDHEN and CDR2 SYDVKM. This chain's CDR3 is CASSFPTESYGYTF. As DNA, the CDR3 is TGTGCCAGCAGTTTCCCGACAGAATCCTATGGCTACACCTTC.

The rearrangement links TRBV7-7 to TRBJ2-7; TRBD1 matches 10 bases. The J segment lost 6 bases and the V segment lost 5 bases, leaving 4 bases of the junction unmatched. The CDR3 sequence is 13 residues long. The V gene's germline CDR1 is SSHAT and CDR2 FNYEAQ (reference sequence). CDR3 sequence reads: CASSPDRGGEQYF. The DNA for the CDR3 is TGTGCCAGCAGCCCGGACAGGGGGGGCGAGCAGTACTTC. The variable domain in full, with the rest retrieved from reference TRBV7-7 and TRBJ2-7, is GAGVSQSPRYKVTKRGQDVTLRCDPISSHATLYWYQQALGQGPEFLTYFNYEAQPDKSGLPSDRFSAERPEGSISTLTIQRTEQRDSAMYRCASSPDRGGEQYFGPGTRLTVT.

The chain combines TRBV4-2 with TRBJ2-7, with a weak D call TRBD2 (6 bases). Germline CDR1 and CDR2: LGHNA and YNFKEQ. V was shortened by 0 bases and J by 7 bases, with 25 bases between the two germline ends. The CDR3 loop spans 18 amino acids. As DNA, the CDR3 is TGTGCCAGCAGCCAAGATCTTCCCCGAGCGGGCCTTACTGGAGAGCAGTACTTC. Encoded protein: CASSQDLPRAGLTGEQYF.

This chain links TRBV7-3 with TRBJ2-3; D is perhaps TRBD2 (6 bases). There are 14 residues in the CDR3. V was clipped by 5 bases and J by 5 bases, with 14 bases between them. In germline, CDR1 is SGHTA, CDR2 FQGTGA. CDR3 sequence (DNA): TGTGCCAGCAGCCCGGGGACTCCACTAGATACGCAGTATTTT. It translates to CASSPGTPLDTQYF.

This clone was counted a few times. This chain links TRBV5-1 with TRBJ1-3; maybe TRBD1 (6 bases). Germline-derived CDR1 and CDR2 are SGHRS and YFSETQ. Trimming removed 1 base from V and 2 bases from J, with 10 bases in between. CDR3 size: 15 residues. The CDR3 here is CASSLTTGPGNTIYF. The CDR3 nucleotides read TGCGCCAGCAGCTTGACAACAGGGCCTGGAAACACCATATATTTT.

The chain couples TRBV30 to TRBJ2-7, with TRBD1 as a possible D gene (6 bases). Trimming left V 3 bases short and J 2 bases short, with 8 bases between. Germline-derived CDR1 and CDR2 are GTSNPN and SVGIG (reference sequence). The CDR3 spans 12 residues. The CDR3 loop reads CAWSEGAYEQYF. DNA of the CDR3: TGTGCCTGGAGCGAGGGGGCCTACGAGCAGTACTTC.

V gene TRBV5-1 combines with J gene TRBJ2-2; 10 bases fit TRBD1. Trimming removed 7 bases from V and 4 bases from J; junction bases left unmatched: 10. The CDR3 sequence is 16 residues long. The germline V gene encodes CDR1 SGHRS and CDR2 YFSETQ. The CDR3 is CASGSMGQGSTGELFF. In DNA form, the CDR3 reads TGCGCCAGCGGGAGTATGGGACAGGGGAGCACCGGGGAGCTGTTTTTT.

Only a few counts were recorded for this clone. The chain couples TRBV5-1 to TRBJ2-3; 7 positions match TRBD1. Losses at the gene ends were 7 bases for V and 2 bases for J; bases not matched to a gene: 4. This CDR3 is built from 13 residues. The germline gives CDR1 SGHRS, CDR2 YFSETQ. The CDR3 is CASRQGSTDTQYF. The CDR3 DNA reads as TGCGCCAGCCGACAGGGATCCACAGATACGCAGTATTTT.

The CDR3 here is CASGLGQPGAYGYTF. Here the CDR3 DNA reads TGTGCTAGTGGTTTGGGCCAACCAGGGGCTTATGGCTACACCTTC. The V and J genes are TRBV12-5 and TRBJ1-2, with D perhaps matching TRBD1 (6 bases). Germline CDR1 reads LGHNT; CDR2 reads FRNRAP. CDR3 size: 15 residues. V lost 1 base and J lost 5, with 14 bases in between.

The V gene is TRBV13, the J gene TRBJ1-3; D remains ambiguous. This CDR3 is 12 amino acids long. Germline V lookup: CDR1 PRHDT, CDR2 FYEKMQ (reference sequence). Trimming took 3 bases from V and 3 from J, leaving 3 bases between them. The CDR3 here is CASSFFGNTIYF. The CDR3 coding sequence is TGTGCCAGCAGCTTCTTTGGAAACACCATATATTTT. The complete variable domain, with remaining parts taken from reference TRBV13 and TRBJ1-3, reads AAGVIQSPRHLIKEKRETATLKCYPIPRHDTVYWYQQGPGQDPQFLISFYEKMQSDKGSIPDRFSAQQFSDYHSELNMSSLELGDSALYFCASSFFGNTIYFGEGSWLTVV.

V and J are TRBV19 and TRBJ2-1; possible D gene TRBD1, 5 bases. Looked up from germline, CDR1 is LNHDA and CDR2 is SQIVND (reference sequence). The CDR3 is 15 residues long. V was trimmed by 1 base and J by 3 bases, leaving 10 bases between them. CDR3 in amino acids: CASSIADSYYNEQFF. In DNA, the CDR3 is TGTGCCAGTAGTATAGCCGACAGCTACTACAATGAGCAGTTCTTC.